This record looks at one T cell receptor (beta chain) sequence and its context. This CDR3 region has 17 residues. The germline V gene encodes CDR1 SGHDT and CDR2 YYEEEE. Trimming stripped 0 bases from V and 5 bases from J, with 20 bases between. TCRdb redid the calling of the RT-PCR reads with MiXCR, one entry per CDR3 protein. The sample consists of more than 550,000 distinct CDR3 sequences, 13% to 15% of them appearing once. Sequencing was carried out using memory CD4+ T cells from blood. The chain joins TRBV5-6 to TRBJ1-2, with unresolved D. This TCR came from a female donor in good health, serving as a healthy control. The CDR3, as DNA: TGTGCCAGCAGCTTGGGATTTAAACCGTGGGAGGAATATGGCTACACCTTC. It specifies CASSLGFKPWEEYGYTF.